The 20 T cell receptor beta chains below all came from one sample that was sequenced in a study of somatic mutations in cytotoxic T cells in rheumatoid arthritis (dated by TCRdb to 2016 to 2017). Preparation of the library involved the immunoSEQ multiplex PCR assay. The clones in this table, taken by TCRdb from immuneACCESS, are in-frame only. Not every clone is retained; where verified, under half of the shortfall comes from an unresolved V gene, and the cause of the rest is unknown. A total of roughly 13,000 clones appear in this sample, over 70% of them only once. Over 25% of the sample comes from the top ten. Material: CD8+ T cells sorted from blood. The receptors shown here come from an adult with rheumatoid arthritis.

The chain links TRBV6-5 to TRBJ1-5; no definite D call. The CDR3 length is 15 residues. CDR1 is MNHEY, CDR2 SVGAGI, per germline. Trimming cost V 6 bases and J 0 bases, with 12 bases left between them. The CDR3 reads CASRSDGNSNQPQHF. CDR3 DNA sequence: TGTGCCAGCAGATCGGACGGAAATAGCAATCAGCCCCAGCATTTT.

The chain links TRBV9 to TRBJ2-7, with D uncertain. The germline CDR1 and CDR2 sequences are SGDLS and YYNGEE. V was shortened by 7 bases and J by 0 bases, with 17 bases between the two germline ends. The CDR3 runs 15 residues. CDR3 nucleotide sequence: TGTGCCAGCGCCAGTTGGAGAGAGTCCTCCTACGAGCAGTACTTC. This encodes CASASWRESSYEQYF.

This sequence joins TRBV11-2 and TRBJ1-4; the match to TRBD1 covers 8 bases. CDR3 length: 14 amino acids. Germline V gene lookup returns CDR1 SGHAT and CDR2 FQNNGV. V lost 5 bases to trimming and J lost 12 bases; unmatched junction nucleotides: 11. CDR3 bases: TGTGCCAGCAGCCCGAGGACAGGGTCCGGGGAACTGTTTTTT. It is translated as CASSPRTGSGELFF.

The V and J genes are TRBV10-1 and TRBJ2-1; 9 positions agree with TRBD1. The CDR3 spans 16 residues. The germline V gene has CDR1 WNHNN and CDR2 SYGVQD (reference sequence). The ends lost 2 bases at V and 8 bases at J; junction bases unmatched: 10. The DNA of the CDR3 is TGCGCCAGCAGTGAGAAACAGGGGGCGAGCCGCCATGAGCAGTTCTTC. The encoded protein is CASSEKQGASRHEQFF.

The chain recombines TRBV9 with TRBJ1-4, with 7 bases that match TRBD1. Germline V CDR1 and CDR2: SGDLS, YYNGEE. The J segment lost 4 bases and the V segment lost 0 bases, leaving 6 bases of the junction unmatched. CDR3 length: 16 amino acids. The CDR3 loop reads CASSVAGDSLNEKLFF. The CDR3 DNA reads as TGTGCCAGCAGCGTAGCGGGGGACAGCCTTAATGAAAAACTGTTTTTT. Together with reference TRBV9 and TRBJ1-4, the CDR3 gives the full variable domain: DSGVTQTPKHLITATGQRVTLRCSPRSGDLSVYWYQQSLDQGLQFLIQYYNGEERAKGNILERFSAQQFPDLHSELNLSSLELGDSALYFCASSVAGDSLNEKLFFGSGTQLSVL.

The J gene is TRBJ2-3, the V gene TRBV9, with 9 bases lining up with TRBD1. The CDR3 length is 16 residues. Germline V gene sequence: CDR1 SGDLS, CDR2 YYNGEE. V gave up 4 bases and J gave up 4 bases; unmatched junction bases: 10. CDR3 DNA: TGTGCCAGCAGCCAAACAGGGGGCTCAGTTGCAGATACGCAGTATTTT. Amino acids: CASSQTGGSVADTQYF.

By its share, this clone is medium-sized. The chain couples TRBV13 to TRBJ1-1, with TRBD1 identical over 7 bases. CDR3 size: 15 residues. Looked up from germline, CDR1 is PRHDT and CDR2 is FYEKMQ (reference sequence). After removal of 6 bases from V and 2 bases from J, the junction contained 9 bases not matched to a gene. CDR3 nucleotides: TGTGCCAGCAGAATAAAGGGGGCGGGAAACACTGAAGCTTTCTTT. Translated, it gives CASRIKGAGNTEAFF.

The V and J genes are TRBV9 and TRBJ2-1; 7 nucleotides line up with TRBD2. The V gene's germline CDR1 is SGDLS and CDR2 YYNGEE. Germline trimming cut 4 bases from V and 6 bases from J; bases unmatched to any gene: 10. This CDR3 region has 15 residues. CDR3 in DNA: TGTGCCAGCAGCCCGTCAACTAGCGTAGGCAATGAGCAGTTCTTC. Translating it yields CASSPSTSVGNEQFF.

Regarding this clone: One junction end disagrees with the germline gene, perhaps due to a read error. The V call is TRBV7-7, the J call TRBJ2-5, with 7 bases matching TRBD2. The V gene's germline CDR1 is SSHAT and CDR2 FNYEAQ (reference sequence). CDR3 length equals 15 residues. The CDR3 DNA reads TGTGCTAGCAGCCAACGGGGGGACCAGGGTGAGACCCAGTACTTC. Protein: CASSQRGDQGETQYF. Combining the CDR3 with reference TRBV7-7 and TRBJ2-5 gives the whole variable domain GAGVSQSPRYKVTKRGQDVTLRCDPISSHATLYWYQQALGQGPEFLTYFNYEAQPDKSGLPSDRFSAERPEGSISTLTIQRTEQRDSAMYRCASSQRGDQGETQYFGPGTRLLVL.

This rearrangement joins TRBV10-3 to TRBJ2-1, with D possibly being TRBD1 (8 bases). The CDR3 runs to 16 residues. Trimming took off 6 bases at V and 7 bases at J, with 22 bases between the two ends. Germline lookup yields CDR1 ENHRY and CDR2 SYGVKD. The CDR3 region has the DNA TGTGCCATCAGGAACACAGGGGGGGGTATATCGAATGAGCAGTTCTTC. Translating it yields CAIRNTGGGISNEQFF.

The chain combines TRBV11-3 with TRBJ2-3, with 8 bases matching TRBD1. The CDR3 sequence is 17 residues long. The germline gives CDR1 SGHNT, CDR2 YENEEA. Trimming removed 5 bases from V and 2 bases from J; junction bases left unmatched: 12. CDR3 protein: CASSPPLGDRLTDTQYF. The CDR3 bases are TGTGCCAGCAGCCCCCCCTTGGGGGACAGGCTCACAGATACGCAGTATTTT.

The CDR3 protein is CASSYGLTYEQYF. In DNA, the CDR3 is TGTGCCAGCAGTTACGGTCTAACCTACGAGCAGTACTTC. The rearrangement uses TRBV6-5 and TRBJ2-7; D gene uncertain. The ends were cut back, 2 bases at V and 2 bases at J, with 7 bases in the middle. CDR1 MNHEY and CDR2 SVGAGI come from the germline V gene. There are 13 residues in the CDR3.

This clone was found once. A junction end diverges from the germline sequence, so it may reflect a read error. V gene TRBV10-1 combines with J gene TRBJ2-7; D might be TRBD1 (5 bases). Looked up from germline, CDR1 is WNHNN and CDR2 is SYGVQD (reference sequence). CDR3 length equals 8 residues. CDR3 loop: CARIEGDF. Written as DNA, the CDR3 is TGCGCCAGGATCGAAGGGGACTTC.

This chain uses TRBV7-2 with TRBJ1-1; the D is unclear. V was cut by 3 bases and J by 12 bases, with 11 bases left in between. The length of the CDR3 is 11 residues. CDR1 and CDR2 (germline): SGHTA, FQGNSA. The chain's CDR3 is CASSFGHETFF. In DNA, the CDR3 is TGTGCCAGCAGCTTTGGTCACGAGACTTTCTTT. Full variable domain (rest looked up from reference TRBV7-2 and TRBJ1-1): GAGVSQSPSNKVTEKGKDVELRCDPISGHTALYWYRQSLGQGLEFLIYFQGNSAPDKSGLPSDRFSAERTGGSVSTLTIQRTQQEDSAVYLCASSFGHETFFGQGTRLTVV.

The genes are TRBV4-1 and TRBJ1-1; D not resolved. This CDR3 region has 13 residues. V was pared by 3 bases and J by 1 base, with 6 bases between. From germline, CDR1 is MGHRA and CDR2 YSYEKL. CDR3 protein: CASSQTGNTEAFF. The CDR3 DNA follows: TGCGCCAGCAGCCAGACGGGGAACACTGAAGCTTTCTTT.

The chain carries TRBV6-6 and TRBJ2-3; the D gene is possibly TRBD2 (6 bases). V was clipped by 4 bases and J by 4 bases, with 15 bases between them. CDR1 is MNHNY and CDR2 is SVGAGI in the germline V gene (reference sequence). The CDR3 length is 15 residues. The CDR3 DNA follows: TGTGCCAGCAGTTGGACGGGACTCCCAGCAGATACGCAGTATTTT. Amino acids: CASSWTGLPADTQYF.

In DNA, the CDR3 is TGTGCCAGCAGCCACGTCGACGGACTGAACACCGGGGAGCTGTTTTTT. Its translation is CASSHVDGLNTGELFF. V gene TRBV14 combines with J gene TRBJ2-2, with a weak D call TRBD2 (5 bases). Trimming took 3 bases from V and 1 from J, leaving 12 bases between them. The germline CDR1 and CDR2 sequences are SGHDN and FVKESK. This CDR3 has 16 residues.

This chain uses TRBV6-1 with TRBJ1-5, with unresolved D. The CDR3 covers 15 residues. V lost 1 base, J lost 0 bases, and 7 bases lay in between. Germline loops: CDR1 MNHNS, CDR2 SASEGT. The CDR3 region has the DNA TGTGCCAGCAGTGAAGATACGTATAGCAATCAGCCCCAGCATTTT. Protein sequence: CASSEDTYSNQPQHF.

The rearrangement links TRBV2 to TRBJ2-7, with 7 bases aligning to TRBD2. The ends lost 0 bases at V and 7 bases at J; junction bases unmatched: 6. CDR1 and CDR2 from the germline V gene are SNHLY and FYNNEI. The CDR3 is 14 residues long. The CDR3 region has the DNA TGTGCCAGCAGTGAAGCGGCCCAGCGGGAAGAGCAGTACTTC. This translates into CASSEAAQREEQYF.

The chain joins TRBV27 to TRBJ2-7, with 7 bases aligning to TRBD1. This CDR3 has 15 residues. V was clipped by 5 bases and J by 6 bases; unmatched bases: 13. CDR1 and CDR2 from the germline V gene are MNHEY and SMNVEV (reference sequence). CDR3 nucleotide sequence: TGTGCCAGCAGTACCTCCCCGACAGGGCGCTCCGAGCAGTACTTC. It yields the protein CASSTSPTGRSEQYF.